This T cell receptor (beta chain) was captured by sequencing in a study of blood T cell repertoires in COVID-19. For the study at large: COVID-19 samples, acute and convalescent, were from the United States, Italy and Spain. The analysed material was cDNA or gDNA that came from T cells, B-cell-depleted T cells, or PBMCs.

CDR3 length: 16 amino acids. The germline V gene encodes CDR1 SGHAT and CDR2 FQNNGV. The ends were cut back, 7 bases at V and 0 bases at J, with 18 bases in the middle. This clone has a handful of counts. Original processing methods: Cell counts per sample came from amplifying reference gene primers. Only in-frame clones appear in the TCRdb table, and some are missing; sequencing was by immunoSEQ multiplex PCR. That table furnishes V, J and clone size, whereas the DNA furnished D and trimming. This table holds more than 200,000 clones, around 90% found once. This receptor was identified in a man aged 65 to 85 with acute or convalescent COVID-19. The specimen was peripheral blood. The chain couples TRBV11-2 to TRBJ1-2; D may be TRBD1 (5 bases). The CDR3 sequence is CASNYPPGGTNYGYTF. The CDR3 DNA reads TGTGCCAGCAACTATCCCCCGGGGGGAACTAACTATGGCTACACCTTC.